This TCR beta chain was sequenced in a study of blood T cell repertoires in COVID-19. Profiling relied on immunoSEQ multiplex PCR, and the TCRdb table lists in-frame clones only, not all of them. The data contain approximately 220,000 clones, 90% of them singletons. CDR3 length equals 14 residues. The V gene's germline CDR1 is MGHDK and CDR2 SYGVNS. Trimming took 3 bases from V and 2 from J, leaving 8 bases between them. The clonotype was recovered from a man aged 25-45 years who had been exposed to COVID-19. Sequencing used PBMCs or T cells enriched from blood (not recorded which). The rearrangement uses TRBV25-1 and TRBJ2-1; D gene ambiguous. CDR3 nucleotide sequence: TGTGCCAGCAGTGAGGTACAAACCTACAATGAGCAGTTCTTC. This codes for CASSEVQTYNEQFF.